A single sample gave rise to the 32 T cell receptor beta chains below, sequenced in a study of blood T cell repertoires in COVID-19 (dated by TCRdb to about 2020). Receptors were amplified or captured by the immunoSEQ multiplex PCR assay. Entries here come from immuneACCESS through TCRdb and include only in-frame sequences with V and J called. Some clones fail to appear in such tables; in the studies checked, an unresolved V gene covers under half of the shortfall, and the cause of the remainder is unknown. The sample has 200,000 to 250,000 clones on record, around 80% of them singletons. In total, the top ten clones hold about an eighth of the sample. Material for sequencing was peripheral blood. These receptors all stem from a woman between 40 and 55 years old with acute or convalescent COVID-19.

The chain has TRBV5-1 and TRBJ1-3; 8 bases fit TRBD1. The germline gives CDR1 SGHRS, CDR2 YFSETQ. The CDR3 consists of 14 residues. V gave up 6 bases and J gave up 2 bases; unmatched junction bases: 4. In DNA, the CDR3 is TGCGCCAGCAAAGTGGGACAGGCTGGAAACACCATATATTTT. Residues: CASKVGQAGNTIYF.

CDR3 DNA: TGTGCCAGCAGTTGGACAGCACGGAATGAAAAACTGTTTTTT. This gives the protein CASSWTARNEKLFF. This rearrangement joins TRBV6-5 to TRBJ1-4; TRBD1 is a possible D gene (6 bases). The CDR3 is 14 amino acids. V was shortened by 4 bases and J by 5 bases, with 11 bases between the two germline ends. The germline V gene has CDR1 MNHEY and CDR2 SVGAGI.

The genes are TRBV5-1 and TRBJ2-4; 10 nucleotides align to TRBD2. With 0 bases clipped from V and 6 bases from J, the junction kept 6 bases outside the gene matches. Germline values: CDR1 SGHRS, CDR2 YFSETQ. CDR3 length: 16 residues. In DNA form, the CDR3 reads TGCGCCAGCAGCTTGGGGGAGGGACTAGCGAGAAACATTCAGTACTTC. Translating gives CASSLGEGLARNIQYF.

This clone was picked up a small number of times. The genes are TRBV9 and TRBJ1-1; D is possibly TRBD1 (5 bases). V gave up 2 bases and J gave up 5 bases, with 16 bases separating them. The germline CDR1 and CDR2 sequences are SGDLS and YYNGEE. The CDR3 consists of 15 residues. Here the CDR3 reads CASSVGPMGGTEAFF. Written as DNA, the CDR3 is TGTGCCAGCAGCGTCGGACCCATGGGGGGTACTGAAGCTTTCTTT. Full variable domain (outside the CDR3, taken from reference TRBV9 and TRBJ1-1): DSGVTQTPKHLITATGQRVTLRCSPRSGDLSVYWYQQSLDQGLQFLIQYYNGEERAKGNILERFSAQQFPDLHSELNLSSLELGDSALYFCASSVGPMGGTEAFFGQGTRLTVV.

In this sample, this clone turned up a few times. The chain employs TRBV19 and TRBJ1-6; TRBD1 matches at 8 bases. The CDR3 spans 13 residues. The germline V gene encodes CDR1 LNHDA and CDR2 SQIVND (reference sequence). Germline trimming cut 6 bases from V and 10 bases from J; bases unmatched to any gene: 5. CDR3 bases: TGTGCCAGTAGCGCGACAGGGGAATCACCCCTCCACTTT. Translation gives CASSATGESPLHF.

The chain is built from TRBV3-1 (or the pseudogene TRBV3-2) and TRBJ2-6, with no clear D. CDR1 is LGHDT and CDR2 is YNNKEL in the germline V gene (reference sequence). Trimming shortened V by 3 bases and J by 1 base, and 7 bases separated the two germline ends. This CDR3 is built from 15 residues. The CDR3 here is CASSQSGSGANVLTF. For the CDR3, the DNA is TGTGCCAGCAGCCAGTCCGGTTCTGGGGCCAACGTCCTGACTTTC.

The V gene is TRBV27, the J gene TRBJ2-2; 9 bases fit TRBD1. Per germline, CDR1 MNHEY and CDR2 SMNVEV (reference sequence). CDR3 length: 20 residues. V gave up 2 bases and J gave up 2 bases; unmatched junction bases: 15. Here the CDR3 reads CASSLKIPPNRGPNTGELFF. For the CDR3, the DNA is TGTGCCAGCAGTTTAAAGATCCCCCCCAACAGGGGGCCTAACACCGGGGAGCTGTTTTTT.

This sequence joins TRBV7-2 and TRBJ2-7; TRBD1 matches 12 bases. Trimming cost V 4 bases and J 4 bases; bases outside gene matches: 11. Looked up from germline, CDR1 is SGHTA and CDR2 is FQGNSA. The CDR3 sequence is 17 residues long. The CDR3 sequence is CASSSGDRGLKGYEQYF. CDR3 sequence (DNA): TGTGCCAGCAGCTCCGGGGACAGGGGGCTTAAAGGATACGAGCAGTACTTC. The full variable domain, with the rest looked up from reference TRBV7-2 and TRBJ2-7, is GAGVSQSPSNKVTEKGKDVELRCDPISGHTALYWYRQSLGQGLEFLIYFQGNSAPDKSGLPSDRFSAERTGGSVSTLTIQRTQQEDSAVYLCASSSGDRGLKGYEQYFGPGTRLTVT.

The V call is TRBV27, the J call TRBJ2-1; possibly TRBD2 for D (6 bases). This CDR3 spans 15 amino acids. CDR1 MNHEY and CDR2 SMNVEV come from the germline V gene (reference sequence). V was pared by 5 bases and J by 4 bases, with 15 bases between. The CDR3 region is CASSPRGLQYNEQFF. The DNA of the CDR3 is TGTGCCAGCAGTCCCCGCGGACTACAGTACAATGAGCAGTTCTTC.

The CDR3 sequence is CASSLSGQVSYNEQFF. The CDR3 nucleotides are TGCGCCAGCAGCTTGTCGGGACAGGTCTCCTACAATGAGCAGTTCTTC. V and J are TRBV5-1 and TRBJ2-1; 8 nucleotides agree with TRBD1. V lost 1 base and J lost 0; bases outside the gene matches: 3. This CDR3 is built from 16 residues. Germline V gives CDR1 SGHRS, CDR2 YFSETQ.

The gene calls are TRBV5-4 and TRBJ2-5; a weak D match, TRBD1 (6 bases). In germline, CDR1 is SGHNT, CDR2 YYREEE (reference sequence). V lost 0 bases and J 5 bases, leaving 17 bases between the germline ends. This CDR3 has 16 amino acids. The CDR3 sequence: CASSLDFGNQGETQYF. The CDR3 DNA follows: TGTGCCAGCAGCTTGGATTTCGGGAACCAGGGGGAGACCCAGTACTTC.

This clone has at least ten counts. This CDR3 is CASSYSVGSTNEKLFF. The CDR3 region has the DNA TGTGCCAGCAGTTACTCGGTCGGTTCTACTAATGAAAAACTGTTTTTT. This chain joins TRBV6-5 and TRBJ1-4; D remains ambiguous. From germline, CDR1 is MNHEY and CDR2 SVGAGI. The V and J ends lost 0 bases and 2 bases respectively, with 10 bases between them. This CDR3 is built from 16 residues.

This chain connects TRBV4-3 to TRBJ2-2, with 7 bases that match TRBD2. V trimming: 1 base; J trimming: 4 bases; junction bases outside the gene matches: 6. This CDR3 region has 16 residues. Germline values: CDR1 LGHNA, CDR2 YSLEER. The DNA for the CDR3 is TGCGCCAGCAGCCAAGTCGGGGGGACCGTCACCGGGGAGCTGTTTTTT. Its protein is CASSQVGGTVTGELFF.

The chain uses TRBV5-1 and TRBJ1-2; a weak D match, TRBD1 (5 bases). Germline CDR1 reads SGHRS; CDR2 reads YFSETQ. Trimming took 4 bases from V and 3 from J, leaving 13 bases between them. The CDR3 has 14 amino acids. In nucleotides, the CDR3 is TGCGCCAGCAGCAAAAGTGGGGGGGACTATGGCTACACCTTC. Residues: CASSKSGGDYGYTF.

The chain links TRBV27 to TRBJ1-6, with no clear D. Germline lookup yields CDR1 MNHEY and CDR2 SMNVEV (reference sequence). This CDR3 is built from 14 residues. V was trimmed by 5 bases and J by 7 bases, leaving 12 bases between them. The CDR3 nucleotides are TGTGCCAGCAGTGAGCAAATAGAGAATTCACCCCTCCACTTT. Translating it yields CASSEQIENSPLHF.

There are a few counts of this clone. The chain joins TRBV11-2 to TRBJ1-2, with D tentatively TRBD1 (5 bases). This CDR3 contains 16 residues. Germline V gives CDR1 SGHAT, CDR2 FQNNGV. Deletions cut 1 base from V and 4 bases from J, with 16 bases between. The chain's CDR3 is CASSLAHGQPGYGYTF. The CDR3 DNA is TGTGCCAGCAGCTTAGCCCACGGACAACCCGGCTATGGCTACACCTTC.

The CDR3 DNA reads TGTGCCAGCACTTCAGACGGGACATTCACAGATACGCAGTATTTT. Protein: CASTSDGTFTDTQYF. V is TRBV19 and J is TRBJ2-3, with a weak D call TRBD1 (6 bases). V was cut by 9 bases and J by 2 bases, with 18 bases left in between. This CDR3 region has 15 residues. Germline V CDR1 and CDR2: LNHDA, SQIVND (reference sequence).

The rearrangement uses TRBV4-1 and TRBJ2-7; 8 nucleotides agree with TRBD1. The CDR3 runs to 15 residues. Looked up from germline, CDR1 is MGHRA and CDR2 is YSYEKL. V gave up 1 base and J gave up 6 bases; unmatched junction bases: 8. The CDR3 DNA follows: TGCGCCAGCAGCCAAGCCCGGGACAGGCTCCGCGAGCAGTACTTC. Amino acids: CASSQARDRLREQYF.

CDR3 coding DNA: TGTGCCAGCAGCAATCTGGACAGGGGAGGGGACACTGAAGCTTTCTTT. Its translation is CASSNLDRGGDTEAFF. J is TRBJ1-1 and V is TRBV21-1; the listed D gene, TRBD1, was not tested against the DNA. TRBV21-1 is flagged as a pseudogene. This CDR3 has 16 amino acids.

The CDR3 region is CASSRRLAKGTDTQYF. CDR3 nucleotides: TGTGCCAGCAGCCGTCGACTAGCCAAGGGCACAGATACGCAGTATTTT. This chain connects TRBV7-8 to TRBJ2-3, with 7 bases fitting TRBD2. The CDR3 is 16 amino acids. Trimming removed 5 bases from V and 1 base from J; junction bases left unmatched: 9. The germline CDR1 and CDR2 sequences are SGHVS and FQNEAQ. The full variable domain, with the rest looked up from reference TRBV7-8 and TRBJ2-3, is GAGVSQSPRYKVAKRGQDVALRCDPISGHVSLFWYQQALGQGPEFLTYFQNEAQLDKSGLPSDRFFAERPEGSVSTLKIQRTQQEDSAVYLCASSRRLAKGTDTQYFGPGTRLTVL.

This clone was detected a few times. The CDR3 DNA sequence: TGTGCCAGCAGCGCCGACAGGACTAATGAAAAACTGTTTTTT. The encoded protein is CASSADRTNEKLFF. This chain uses TRBV9 with TRBJ1-4, with a possible D match to TRBD1 (6 bases). Trimming removed 3 bases from V and 2 bases from J, with 8 bases in between. The CDR3 has 14 amino acids. The germline gives CDR1 SGDLS, CDR2 YYNGEE.

The chain carries TRBV7-3 and TRBJ1-6; no clear D gene. This CDR3 contains 13 residues. Per germline, CDR1 SGHTA and CDR2 FQGTGA. V was pared by 4 bases and J by 8 bases, with 9 bases between. The CDR3 bases are TGTGCCAGCAGCTCGACGGACTATTCACCCCTCCACTTT. Translation gives CASSSTDYSPLHF. The whole variable domain, filled in from reference TRBV7-3 and TRBJ1-6, reads GAGVSQTPSNKVTEKGKYVELRCDPISGHTALYWYRQSLGQGPEFLIYFQGTGAADDSGLPNDRFFAVRPEGSVSTLKIQRTERGDSAVYLCASSSTDYSPLHFGNGTRLTVT.

This chain links TRBV7-9 with TRBJ1-5; perhaps TRBD1 as D (6 bases). Germline CDR1 SEHNR, CDR2 FQNEAQ (reference sequence). V was trimmed by 7 bases and J by 9 bases, leaving 28 bases between them. The CDR3 has 17 residues. CDR3 sequence (DNA): TGTGCCAGCAACCCATGGGACATCGGACAGAAAATCAGGCCCCAGCATTTT. Translation: CASNPWDIGQKIRPQHF.

The chain joins TRBV9 to TRBJ2-3, with 11 positions matching TRBD2. Germline values: CDR1 SGDLS, CDR2 YYNGEE. The CDR3 length is 16 residues. V dropped 4 bases and J dropped 2; count of bases not matched to a gene: 6. The CDR3 bases are TGTGCCAGCAGCCGGGTTAGCGGGGGGGCCACAGATACGCAGTATTTT. It specifies CASSRVSGGATDTQYF.

V gene TRBV20-1 combines with J gene TRBJ1-3, with 7 bases lining up with TRBD1. The CDR3 has 17 residues. Germline CDR1 is DFQATT and CDR2 is SNEGSKA (reference sequence). J was trimmed by 0 bases and V by 3 bases; bases with no gene match: 11. Here the CDR3 reads CSASGLWGDSSGNTIYF. The CDR3 nucleotides read TGCAGTGCTAGTGGCCTGTGGGGGGACAGCTCTGGAAACACCATATATTTT.

In nucleotides, the CDR3 is TGTGCCGACCGGACAGGGAGGACCACTGAAGCTTTCTTT. It yields the protein CADRTGRTTEAFF. The chain has TRBV2 and TRBJ1-1; 8 bases agree with TRBD1. V shed 11 bases, J shed 4 bases, and the junction held 9 bases outside the gene matches. The CDR3 spans 13 residues. Per the germline V gene, CDR1 is SNHLY and CDR2 is FYNNEI. Full variable domain (remainder filled in from reference TRBV2 and TRBJ1-1): EPEVTQTPSHQVTQMGQEVILRCVPISNHLYFYWYRQILGQKVEFLVSFYNNEISEKSEIFDDQFSVERPDGSNFTLKIRSTKLEDSAMYFCADRTGRTTEAFFGQGTRLTVV.

The rearrangement links TRBV5-1 to TRBJ2-7; D may be TRBD2 (7 bases). The ends were cut back, 8 bases at V and 3 bases at J, with 18 bases in the middle. There are 14 residues in the CDR3. CDR1 and CDR2 from the germline V gene are SGHRS and YFSETQ. The CDR3 here is CASTDPGGYYEQYF. The CDR3, as DNA: TGCGCCAGTACCGACCCGGGGGGCTACTACGAGCAGTACTTC.

The rearrangement links TRBV5-4 to TRBJ2-6, with D unresolved. Germline CDR1 is SGHNT and CDR2 is YYREEE (reference sequence). CDR3 size: 15 residues. V lost 1 base and J lost 0, with 5 bases in between. In nucleotides, the CDR3 is TGTGCCAGCAGCTTGTTCAACTCTGGGGCCAACGTCCTGACTTTC. Translated, it gives CASSLFNSGANVLTF. Full variable domain (outside the CDR3, taken from reference TRBV5-4 and TRBJ2-6): ETGVTQSPTHLIKTRGQQVTLRCSSQSGHNTVSWYQQALGQGPQFIFQYYREEENGRGNFPPRFSGLQFPNYSSELNVNALELDDSALYLCASSLFNSGANVLTFGAGSRLTVL.

This clone was counted only a few times. V usage is TRBV6-6 and J usage is TRBJ2-1; a weak D match, TRBD1 (6 bases). CDR3 size: 13 residues. Trimming took 6 bases from V and 5 from J, leaving 11 bases between them. The germline V gene has CDR1 MNHNY and CDR2 SVGAGI (reference sequence). CDR3 amino acids: CASSQDSNNEQFF. DNA of the CDR3: TGTGCCAGCAGCCAGGACAGCAACAATGAGCAGTTCTTC.

The chain carries TRBV5-1 and TRBJ1-2; D is perhaps TRBD1 (6 bases). There are 14 residues in the CDR3. Per germline, CDR1 SGHRS and CDR2 YFSETQ. Trimming left V 5 bases short and J 8 bases short, with 19 bases between. CDR3 sequence (DNA): TGCGCCAGCAGGCCCTCGGGCGGGGGCGACGGCTACACCTTC. It specifies CASRPSGGGDGYTF.

In this sample, this clone turned up once. This sequence joins TRBV3-1 (or the pseudogene TRBV3-2) and TRBJ1-1; 7 bases map to TRBD1. J lost 7 bases, V lost 1 base, and 6 bases had no gene match. The CDR3 spans 14 residues. The germline V gene encodes CDR1 LGHDT and CDR2 YNNKEL (reference sequence). The CDR3 region is CASSQVGGSSEAFF. CDR3 DNA: TGTGCCAGCAGCCAAGTAGGGGGCTCGAGTGAAGCTTTCTTT.

The CDR3 spells CASRRGGSYEQYF. Here the CDR3 DNA reads TGTGCCAGCCGCCGCGGGGGCTCCTACGAGCAGTACTTC. This chain uses TRBV3-1 (or the pseudogene TRBV3-2) with TRBJ2-7, with 7 positions matching TRBD2. The CDR3 spans 13 residues. Germline CDR1 is LGHDT and CDR2 is YNNKEL (reference sequence). Trimming cost V 8 bases and J 0 bases; bases outside gene matches: 4.